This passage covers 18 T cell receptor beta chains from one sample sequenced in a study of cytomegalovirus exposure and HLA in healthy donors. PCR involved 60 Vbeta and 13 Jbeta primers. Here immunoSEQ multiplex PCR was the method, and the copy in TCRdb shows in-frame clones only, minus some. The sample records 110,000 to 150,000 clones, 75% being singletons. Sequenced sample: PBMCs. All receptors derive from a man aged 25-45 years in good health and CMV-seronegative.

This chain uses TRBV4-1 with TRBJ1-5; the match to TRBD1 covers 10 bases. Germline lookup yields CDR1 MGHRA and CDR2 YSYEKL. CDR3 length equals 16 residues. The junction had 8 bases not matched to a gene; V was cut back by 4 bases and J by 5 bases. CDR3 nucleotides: TGCGCCAGCAGCCGAGATGACAGGGGGCAACATCAGCCCCAGCATTTT. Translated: CASSRDDRGQHQPQHF.

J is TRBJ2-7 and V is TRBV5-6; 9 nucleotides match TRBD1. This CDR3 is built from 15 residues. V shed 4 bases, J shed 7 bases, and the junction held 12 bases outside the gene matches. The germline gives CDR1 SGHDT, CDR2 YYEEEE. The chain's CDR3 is CASSPAGQGPREQYF. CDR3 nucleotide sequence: TGTGCCAGCAGCCCTGCAGGACAGGGGCCAAGGGAGCAGTACTTC. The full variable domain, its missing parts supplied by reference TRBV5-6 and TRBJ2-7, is DAGVTQSPTHLIKTRGQQVTLRCSPKSGHDTVSWYQQALGQGPQFIFQYYEEEERQRGNFPDRFSGHQFPNYSSELNVNALLLGDSALYLCASSPAGQGPREQYFGPGTRLTVT.

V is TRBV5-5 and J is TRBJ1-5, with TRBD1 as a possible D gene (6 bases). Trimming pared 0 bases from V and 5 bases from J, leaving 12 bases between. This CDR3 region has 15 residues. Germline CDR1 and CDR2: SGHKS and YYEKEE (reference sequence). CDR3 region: CASSLEGEYDQPQHF. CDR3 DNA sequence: TGTGCCAGCAGCTTGGAGGGGGAGTATGATCAGCCCCAGCATTTT. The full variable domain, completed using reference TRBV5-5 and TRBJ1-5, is DAGVTQSPTHLIKTRGQQVTLRCSPISGHKSVSWYQQVLGQGPQFIFQYYEKEERGRGNFPDRFSARQFPNYSSELNVNALLLGDSALYLCASSLEGEYDQPQHFGDGTRLSIL.

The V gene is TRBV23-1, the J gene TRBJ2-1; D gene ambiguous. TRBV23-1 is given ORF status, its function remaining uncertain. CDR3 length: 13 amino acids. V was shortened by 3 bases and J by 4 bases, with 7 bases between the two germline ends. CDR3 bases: TGCGCCAGCAGTCAGGTACAGTACAATGAGCAGTTCTTC. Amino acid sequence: CASSQVQYNEQFF.

This chain's CDR3 is CASGLTHFPGQEYENTEAFF. CDR3 coding DNA: TGTGCTAGTGGTTTGACCCACTTCCCGGGACAAGAGTACGAGAACACTGAAGCTTTCTTT. The rearrangement joins TRBV12-5 to TRBJ1-1; D possibly corresponds to TRBD1 (6 bases). Germline loops: CDR1 LGHNT, CDR2 FRNRAP. V lost 2 bases, J lost 1 base, and 26 bases lay in between. The CDR3 has 20 residues.

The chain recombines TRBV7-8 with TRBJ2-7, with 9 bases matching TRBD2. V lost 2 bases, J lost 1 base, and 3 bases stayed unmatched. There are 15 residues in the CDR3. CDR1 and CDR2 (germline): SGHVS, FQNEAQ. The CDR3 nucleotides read TGTGCCAGCAGCTTAAAGCGGGAGGTTTCCTACGAGCAGTACTTC. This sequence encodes CASSLKREVSYEQYF.

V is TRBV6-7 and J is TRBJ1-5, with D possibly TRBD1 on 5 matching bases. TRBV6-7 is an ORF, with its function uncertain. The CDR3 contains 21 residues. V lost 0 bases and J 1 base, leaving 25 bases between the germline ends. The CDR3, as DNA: TGTGCCAGCAGTTACTCTCAGACGTTATTAACCCAGGGAGGGAGCAATCAGCCCCAGCATTTT. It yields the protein CASSYSQTLLTQGGSNQPQHF.

The CDR3 spells CASSQRTVNGYTF. The CDR3, as DNA: TGTGCCAGCAGCCAAAGGACAGTGAATGGCTACACCTTC. The chain is built from TRBV14 and TRBJ1-2, with D possibly matching TRBD1 (6 bases). Trimming took 2 bases from V and 6 from J, leaving 10 bases between them. The CDR3 has 13 amino acids. Germline V gene lookup returns CDR1 SGHDN and CDR2 FVKESK.

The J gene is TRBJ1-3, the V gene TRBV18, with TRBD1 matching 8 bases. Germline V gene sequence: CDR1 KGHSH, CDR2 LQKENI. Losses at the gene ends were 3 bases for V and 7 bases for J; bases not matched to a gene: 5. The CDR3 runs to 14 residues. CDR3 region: CASSPAGGLNTIYF. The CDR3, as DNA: TGTGCCAGCTCACCCGCAGGGGGCCTGAACACCATATATTTT. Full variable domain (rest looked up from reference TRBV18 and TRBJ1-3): NAGVMQNPRHLVRRRGQEARLRCSPMKGHSHVYWYRQLPEEGLKFMVYLQKENIIDESGMPKERFSAEFPKEGPSILRIQQVVRGDSAAYFCASSPAGGLNTIYFGEGSWLTVV.

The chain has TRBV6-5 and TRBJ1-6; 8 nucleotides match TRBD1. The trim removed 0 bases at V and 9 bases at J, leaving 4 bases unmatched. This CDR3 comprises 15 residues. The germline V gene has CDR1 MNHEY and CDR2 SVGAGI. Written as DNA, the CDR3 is TGTGCCAGCAGTTACTCGTTTACAGGGGGTTCACCCCTCCACTTT. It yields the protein CASSYSFTGGSPLHF.

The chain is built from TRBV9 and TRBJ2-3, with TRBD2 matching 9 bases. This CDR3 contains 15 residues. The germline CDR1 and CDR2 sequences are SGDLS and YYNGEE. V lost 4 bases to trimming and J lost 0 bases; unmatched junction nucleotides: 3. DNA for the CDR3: TGTGCCAGCAGCTTTACTAGCGGGAGCACAGATACGCAGTATTTT. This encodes CASSFTSGSTDTQYF.

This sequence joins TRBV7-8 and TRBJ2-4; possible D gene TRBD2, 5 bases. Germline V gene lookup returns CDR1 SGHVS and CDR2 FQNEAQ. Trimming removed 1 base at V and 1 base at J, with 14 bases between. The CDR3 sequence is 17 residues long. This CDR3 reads CASSLVGGSGAKNIQYF. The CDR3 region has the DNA TGTGCCAGCAGCTTAGTAGGTGGTTCGGGGGCCAAAAACATTCAGTACTTC.

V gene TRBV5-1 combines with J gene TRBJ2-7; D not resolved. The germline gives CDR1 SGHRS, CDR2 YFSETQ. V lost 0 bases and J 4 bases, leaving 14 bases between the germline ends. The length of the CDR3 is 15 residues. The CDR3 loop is CASSLDSSSLYEQYF. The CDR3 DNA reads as TGCGCCAGCAGCTTGGACAGTTCCAGCCTTTACGAGCAGTACTTC.

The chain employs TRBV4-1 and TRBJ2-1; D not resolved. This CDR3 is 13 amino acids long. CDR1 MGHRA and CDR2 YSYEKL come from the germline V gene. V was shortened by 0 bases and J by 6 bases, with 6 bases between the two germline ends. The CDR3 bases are TGCGCCAGCAGCCAAGATTGGGCCAATGAGCAGTTCTTC. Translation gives CASSQDWANEQFF.

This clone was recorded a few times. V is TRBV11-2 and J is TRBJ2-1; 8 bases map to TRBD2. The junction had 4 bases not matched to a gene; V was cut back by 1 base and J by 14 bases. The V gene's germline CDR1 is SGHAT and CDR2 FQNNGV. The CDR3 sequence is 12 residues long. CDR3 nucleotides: TGTGCCAGCAGCTTAGTACCCGGGGGGGAGTTCTTC. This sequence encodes CASSLVPGGEFF.

The CDR3 sequence: CASRRGVAGGGDTQYF. The CDR3 region has the DNA TGTGCCAGCAGAAGAGGAGTAGCGGGGGGAGGGGATACGCAGTATTTT. This chain links TRBV28 with TRBJ2-3, with TRBD2 identical over 10 bases. Germline V CDR1 and CDR2: MDHEN, SYDVKM. Germline trimming cut 6 bases from V and 6 bases from J; bases unmatched to any gene: 12. There are 16 residues in the CDR3.

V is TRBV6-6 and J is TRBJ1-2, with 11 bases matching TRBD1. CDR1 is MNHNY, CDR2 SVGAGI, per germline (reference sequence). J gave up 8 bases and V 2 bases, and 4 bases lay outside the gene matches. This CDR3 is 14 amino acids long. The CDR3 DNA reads TGTGCCAGCAGTTACAGGGACAGGGGGTACGGCTACACCTTC. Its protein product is CASSYRDRGYGYTF.

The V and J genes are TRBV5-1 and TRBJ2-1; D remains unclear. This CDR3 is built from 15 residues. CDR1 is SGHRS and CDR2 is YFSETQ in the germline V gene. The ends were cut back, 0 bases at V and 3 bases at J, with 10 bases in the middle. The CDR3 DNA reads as TGCGCCAGCAGCTTGGCCGAGGTGGACTACAATGAGCAGTTCTTC. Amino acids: CASSLAEVDYNEQFF.